The clone carrying this T cell receptor beta chain was seen only a few times. CDR3 length: 14 residues. V was trimmed by 6 bases and J by 1 base, leaving 10 bases between them. CDR1 is SGHAT, CDR2 FQDESV, per germline (reference sequence). The sample originates from a study of OX40 agonist ivuxolimab in advanced cancers. The table came from immunoSEQ multiplex PCR; TCRdb's copy has only in-frame clones and leaves some out. The sample lists more than 45,000 clones, 70% to 90% occurring once. Sequences were derived from CD4+ or CD8+ T cells sorted from blood, sampled in a trial of the OX40 agonist ivuxolimab. The source is an adult with an advanced solid tumor such as melanoma, head and neck, liver or kidney cancer. The rearrangement uses TRBV11-1 and TRBJ1-3; D is unclear. The CDR3 sequence: CASSSRGSGNTIYF. The CDR3 DNA follows: TGTGCCAGCAGTTCGCGCGGGTCTGGAAACACCATATATTTT.